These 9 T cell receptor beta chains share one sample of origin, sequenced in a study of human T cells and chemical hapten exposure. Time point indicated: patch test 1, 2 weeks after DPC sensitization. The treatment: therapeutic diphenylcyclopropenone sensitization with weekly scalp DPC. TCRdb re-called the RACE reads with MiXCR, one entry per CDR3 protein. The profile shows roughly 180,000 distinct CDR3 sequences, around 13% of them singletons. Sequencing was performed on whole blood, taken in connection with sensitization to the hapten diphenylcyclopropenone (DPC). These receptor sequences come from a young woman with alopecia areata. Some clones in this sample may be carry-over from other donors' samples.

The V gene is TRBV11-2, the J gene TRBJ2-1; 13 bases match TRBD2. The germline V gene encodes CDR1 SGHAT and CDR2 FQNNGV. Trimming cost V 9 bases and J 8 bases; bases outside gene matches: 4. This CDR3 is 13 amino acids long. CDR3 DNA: TGTGCCAGTGGACTAGCGGGAGCGGATGAGCAGTTCTTC. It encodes CASGLAGADEQFF.

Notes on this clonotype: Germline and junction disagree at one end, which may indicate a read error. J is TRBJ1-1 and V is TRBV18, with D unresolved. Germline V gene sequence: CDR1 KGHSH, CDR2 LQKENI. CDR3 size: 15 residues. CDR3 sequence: CASSPYSQVYTEALF. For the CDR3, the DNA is TGTGCCAGCTCACCGTATTCTCAGGTATACACTGAAGCTTTGTTT.

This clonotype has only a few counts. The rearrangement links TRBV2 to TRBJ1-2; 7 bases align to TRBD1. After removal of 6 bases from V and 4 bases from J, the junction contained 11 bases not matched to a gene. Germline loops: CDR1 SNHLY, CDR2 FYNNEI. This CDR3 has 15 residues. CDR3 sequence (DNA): TGTGCCAGCAGCTGGGGAGGGGGCGAGAGCTATGGCTACACCTTC. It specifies CASSWGGGESYGYTF. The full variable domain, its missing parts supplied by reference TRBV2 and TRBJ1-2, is EPEVTQTPSHQVTQMGQEVILRCVPISNHLYFYWYRQILGQKVEFLVSFYNNEISEKSEIFDDQFSVERPDGSNFTLKIRSTKLEDSAMYFCASSWGGGESYGYTFGSGTRLTVV.

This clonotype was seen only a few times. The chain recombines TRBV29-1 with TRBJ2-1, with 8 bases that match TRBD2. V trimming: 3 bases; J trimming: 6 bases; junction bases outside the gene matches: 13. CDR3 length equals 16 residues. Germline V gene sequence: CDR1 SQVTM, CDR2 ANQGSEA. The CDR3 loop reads CSVEDPGLEFGNEQFF. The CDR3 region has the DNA TGCAGCGTTGAGGACCCGGGACTAGAATTTGGCAATGAGCAGTTCTTC.

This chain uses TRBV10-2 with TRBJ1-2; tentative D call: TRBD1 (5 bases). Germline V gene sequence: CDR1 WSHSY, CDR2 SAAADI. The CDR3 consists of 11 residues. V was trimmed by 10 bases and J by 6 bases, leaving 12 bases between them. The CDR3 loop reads CATLGGDGYTF. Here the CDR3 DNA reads TGCGCCACCCTCGGGGGTGATGGCTACACCTTC.

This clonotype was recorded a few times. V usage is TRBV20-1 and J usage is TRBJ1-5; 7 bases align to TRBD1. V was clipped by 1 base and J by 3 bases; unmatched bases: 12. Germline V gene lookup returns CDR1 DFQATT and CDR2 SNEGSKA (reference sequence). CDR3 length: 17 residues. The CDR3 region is CSARGPLGDRFNQPQHF. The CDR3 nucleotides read TGCAGTGCTAGAGGTCCTCTAGGGGACAGATTCAATCAGCCCCAGCATTTT.

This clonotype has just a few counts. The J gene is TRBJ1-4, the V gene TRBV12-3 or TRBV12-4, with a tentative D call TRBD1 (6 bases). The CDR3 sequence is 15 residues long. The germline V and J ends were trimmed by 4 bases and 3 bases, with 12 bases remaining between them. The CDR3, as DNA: TGTGCCAGCAGTTCAGGGGTTCCAGCTAATGAAAAACTGTTTTTT. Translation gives CASSSGVPANEKLFF.

CDR3 sequence reads: CASSRTDPEAEAFF. DNA for the CDR3: TGTGCCAGCTCGCGGACAGACCCTGAGGCTGAAGCTTTCTTT. The rearrangement links TRBV18 to TRBJ1-1; a weak D match, TRBD1 (6 bases). In germline, CDR1 is KGHSH, CDR2 LQKENI. CDR3 length equals 14 residues. V was clipped by 6 bases and J by 6 bases, with 17 bases between them.

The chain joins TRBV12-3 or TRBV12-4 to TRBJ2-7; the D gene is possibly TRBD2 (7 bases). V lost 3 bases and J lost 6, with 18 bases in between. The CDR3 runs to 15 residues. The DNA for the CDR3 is TGTGCCAGCAGTTTGAGGGGGGGCATTACGTTCGAGCAGTACTTC. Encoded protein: CASSLRGGITFEQYF.